The present TCR beta chain was sequenced within a study of cytomegalovirus exposure and HLA in healthy donors. Study results and caveats: Testing in vitro showed a few CMV-associated chains specific for CMV antigens.

V dropped 6 bases and J dropped 3 bases, with 8 bases sitting between them. The CDR3 sequence is 13 residues long. Germline V CDR1 and CDR2: WNHNN, SYGVQD (reference sequence). The PCR ran on 60 Vbeta and 13 Jbeta primers. The method was immunoSEQ multiplex PCR; TCRdb's version includes in-frame clones alone and lacks a portion of them. Of about 130,000 clones in the sample, around 63% were seen once. On this clone: Its antigen is as yet unknown.

The receptor was derived from a human donor in good health. The J gene is TRBJ2-2, the V gene TRBV10-1; D possibly corresponds to TRBD2 (5 bases). The sample was PBMCs. The CDR3 nucleotides read TGCGCCAGCAGCGAAGCGGACACCGGGGAGCTGTTTTTT. Its translation is CASSEADTGELFF.